These T cell receptor beta chains were read from a single sample in a study of tumor-infiltrating lymphocytes in primary liver carcinoma. TCRdb analysed the multiplex PCR reads with MiXCR anew, one entry per CDR3 protein. Of roughly 100,000 distinct CDR3 sequences in the sample, roughly 80% were seen once. Sequenced material: liver tumor tissue from sampling region 3. The receptors derive from a middle-aged man with primary liver carcinoma and hepatitis B virus infection. The CDR3 runs from the conserved cysteine through the conserved F or W. A D gene is named only where the DNA matches it firmly. Expanded clones get a size class; other rows say once, few or many, or leave the size out.

V: TRBV30
size: -
J: TRBJ1-6
D: -
DNA: TGTGCCTGGAGTCCAAGGCCCCTCGCGACGGGGTCAGCGTCACCCCTCCACTTT
CDR3: CAWSPRPLATGSASPLHF

V: TRBV7-8
size: -
J: TRBJ1-1
D: TRBD1
DNA: TGTGTCTGCAGTCGGACAGGAGCGAACACTGACGCTTTCTTT
CDR3: CVCSRTGANTDAFF

V: TRBV4-2
size: -
J: TRBJ2-1
D: TRBD1
DNA: TGTGCCAGCAGCCGACAGACAGGGTCGGGTGTCAATGAGCAGTTCTTC
CDR3: CASSRQTGSGVNEQFF

V: TRBV5-4
size: few
J: TRBJ2-7
D: TRBD2
DNA: TGTGACAGTAGCCCTAGCGGGAGGGATAGGCAGTACTTC
CDR3: CDSSPSGRDRQYF

V: TRBV10-2
size: -
J: TRBJ2-7
D: TRBD2
DNA: TGCGTTAGCAGCCACACTAGCGTTGAGCAGTACTTC
CDR3: CVSSHTSVEQYF

V: TRBV5-4
size: -
J: TRBJ2-1
D: TRBD2
DNA: TGTGCCTGCAACCTTGGAGGCGGGAGCAATGAGCAGTTCTTC
CDR3: CACNLGGGSNEQFF

V: TRBV6-6
size: -
J: TRBJ1-6
D: TRBD1
DNA: TGTGCCAGCAGTCACGGGACAGGGTGCAATTCACCCCTCCACTTT
CDR3: CASSHGTGCNSPLHF

V: TRBV6-1
size: -
J: TRBJ2-3
D: -
DNA: TGTGCTAGCAGTGAAGGACCAGGGCCAGACACGCAGTATTTT
CDR3: CASSEGPGPDTQYF

V: TRBV29-1
size: -
J: TRBJ2-3
D: -
DNA: TGCAGCGTTGAAGGGACTAGGGGGGCCAGCGCAGATACGCAGTATTTT
CDR3: CSVEGTRGASADTQYF

V: TRBV7-9
size: -
J: TRBJ2-7
D: -
DNA: TGTGCCAGCCGCTTTGGGGTTAGCTCCTACGAGCAGTACTTC
CDR3: CASRFGVSSYEQYF

V: TRBV5-6
size: -
J: TRBJ2-1
D: -
DNA: TGTGCCAGCAGGTTGGTAAGGGGAATTAGGGACGGGATTAATGAGCAGTTCTTC
CDR3: CASRLVRGIRDGINEQFF

V: TRBV24-1
size: -
J: TRBJ2-2
D: -
DNA: TGTGTCACCAGTCCCATAGGGACGAACACCGGGGAGCTGTTTTTT
CDR3: CVTSPIGTNTGELFF

V: TRBV12-3/TRBV12-4
size: -
J: TRBJ1-1
D: -
DNA: TGTGCCAGCAGTTTAAGACATCTGAACACTGTAGCTTCCTTT
CDR3: CASSLRHLNTVASF

V: TRBV5-4
size: -
J: TRBJ2-1
D: -
DNA: TGTGTCAGCAGCTCCTTCAATGAGCAGTTCTTC
CDR3: CVSSSFNEQFF

V: TRBV29-1
size: -
J: TRBJ1-1
D: -
DNA: TGCAACGTTGTCGGGGGGCCTCCTGAAGCTTTATTT
CDR3: CNVVGGPPEALF

V: TRBV7-3
size: few
J: TRBJ2-3
D: -
DNA: TGTGCCAGCAGCTTAGGACTTAACACAGATACGCAGTATTTT
CDR3: CASSLGLNTDTQYF

V: TRBV6-5
size: -
J: TRBJ1-2
D: -
DNA: TGTACCAGCAGTCGGGGACGGCGTGAGGGCCACACCTTC
CDR3: CTSSRGRREGHTF

V: TRBV4-1
size: -
J: TRBJ1-3
D: -
DNA: TGCGCCAGCAGTCTCGATATAATCGCCTCTGGAAACTCCATATATTTT
CDR3: CASSLDIIASGNSIYF

V: TRBV6-2/TRBV6-3
size: -
J: TRBJ2-6
D: -
DNA: TGTGCCAGCAAGGGAAGGTTTCCTTCAGGGGCCAACGTCCTGATTTTC
CDR3: CASKGRFPSGANVLIF

V: TRBV19
size: -
J: TRBJ2-3
D: -
DNA: TGTGCCAGTAGTAAACCTGAGCGGTCCCTGGCAGATACGCAGTATTTT
CDR3: CASSKPERSLADTQYF

V: TRBV6-1
size: -
J: TRBJ2-4
D: -
DNA: TGTGCCTGCAGTGAAGTAACACTGGGAGCCAAAAACATTGAGTACTTC
CDR3: CACSEVTLGAKNIEYF

V: TRBV28
size: many
J: TRBJ2-3
D: -
DNA: TGTGCCAGCCTAAGCAGAGTTTCTAGCACAGATACGCAGTATTTT
CDR3: CASLSRVSSTDTQYF

V: TRBV7-8
size: -
J: TRBJ2-3
D: TRBD2
DNA: TGTGCCAGCAGCTTGGGACTAGCGGTAGAGAGTACGCAGTATTTT
CDR3: CASSLGLAVESTQYF

V: TRBV11-2
size: -
J: TRBJ2-7
D: -
DNA: TGTACCAGTTGCTCTAACAGGAACTCCTACGAGCAGTACTTC
CDR3: CTSCSNRNSYEQYF

V: TRBV29-1
size: -
J: TRBJ2-7
D: -
DNA: TGCAGCGCCGGGGACCCTATGTGCGAACAGTACTTC
CDR3: CSAGDPMCEQYF

V: TRBV4-1
size: -
J: TRBJ2-3
D: TRBD1
DNA: TGCGCCAGCAGCCAGTCGGGACAGTGGGCCGATACGCAGTATTTT
CDR3: CASSQSGQWADTQYF

V: TRBV12-5
size: -
J: TRBJ2-1
D: -
DNA: TGTGCTACCGGTCCCCGTTACTCCAATGAGCAGTTCTTC
CDR3: CATGPRYSNEQFF

V: TRBV6-5
size: -
J: TRBJ2-3
D: TRBD1
DNA: TGTTCCAGCAAAAGGAGAGGGGGCTCAGATACGCAGTATTTT
CDR3: CSSKRRGGSDTQYF

V: TRBV4-3
size: -
J: TRBJ2-1
D: TRBD1
DNA: TGCGCCAGCAGCCAAACACCCAGGACAGGGGAATTTGTCCCCTACAATGAGCAGTTCTTC
CDR3: CASSQTPRTGEFVPYNEQFF

V: TRBV2
size: -
J: TRBJ2-7
D: TRBD1
DNA: TGTGCCAGCAGTAGGACAGGGGACGGCGAGCAGTACTTC
CDR3: CASSRTGDGEQYF

V: TRBV4-3
size: -
J: TRBJ2-2
D: -
DNA: TGCGCCAGCAACCAAGATTGGTACGGGGAGCTGCTTTTT
CDR3: CASNQDWYGELLF

V: TRBV7-8
size: -
J: TRBJ2-7
D: TRBD2
DNA: TGTGCCAGCAGCATCCAGCGGGACTACCATAACGAGCAATACTTC
CDR3: CASSIQRDYHNEQYF

V: TRBV28
size: -
J: TRBJ2-1
D: -
DNA: TGTACCAGCAATCCTGGCAAGGAGCAGTTCTTC
CDR3: CTSNPGKEQFF

V: TRBV29-1
size: -
J: TRBJ1-1
D: -
DNA: TGCAGTGTTGGATCCGGGTGGGGTATGAACACTGAAACATTCTTT
CDR3: CSVGSGWGMNTETFF

V: TRBV6-6
size: -
J: TRBJ2-6
D: -
DNA: TGTGCCAGCATAATGCTGGTCTCCCGGGCCAACGTCCTGACTTTC
CDR3: CASIMLVSRANVLTF

V: TRBV12-3/TRBV12-4
size: -
J: TRBJ1-3
D: -
DNA: TGTGCCAGCACTGGGGAGTCTGGAAACACCATATATTTT
CDR3: CASTGESGNTIYF

V: TRBV11-2
size: -
J: TRBJ2-7
D: TRBD2
DNA: TGTGTCAGCAGCTTGAAGGAGGGGAGGACTAGCGGGCTCAGCTTCTACGAGCAGTACTTC
CDR3: CVSSLKEGRTSGLSFYEQYF

V: TRBV30
size: -
J: TRBJ2-6
D: TRBD1
DNA: TGTGACTGGCAAAACAGGGGGCTCTCTTGGGCCAACGTCCTGACTTTC
CDR3: CDWQNRGLSWANVLTF

V: TRBV12-3/TRBV12-4
size: -
J: TRBJ1-2
D: -
DNA: TGTGCCAGTACCCCGGGACGGGAGAACTATGGCTACACCTTC
CDR3: CASTPGRENYGYTF

V: TRBV7-3
size: -
J: TRBJ2-1
D: -
DNA: TGTGCTAGCAGCCCAGGGAGAGGGAGTGGGAATGAGCAGTTCTTC
CDR3: CASSPGRGSGNEQFF

V: TRBV6-2/TRBV6-3
size: -
J: TRBJ2-3
D: TRBD2
DNA: TGTGCCAGCAGTTACTCGACTAGCACAGATACACTGTATTTT
CDR3: CASSYSTSTDTLYF

V: TRBV11-2
size: once
J: TRBJ2-7
D: TRBD1
DNA: TGTGTCAGCAGCGATGACAGGGCGGAAGAGCAATACTTC
CDR3: CVSSDDRAEEQYF

V: TRBV24-1
size: -
J: TRBJ2-5
D: TRBD1
DNA: TGTGCCACCAGGGCCGTAGGGACAGAGGAGACCCAGTACTTC
CDR3: CATRAVGTEETQYF

V: TRBV11-3
size: -
J: TRBJ2-1
D: -
DNA: TGTGCCAGCAGCTCCCTGTCTAGCGTCATTACTGAGCCGTTCTTC
CDR3: CASSSLSSVITEPFF

V: TRBV4-2
size: -
J: TRBJ2-1
D: TRBD2
DNA: TGTGCCAGCAACCAAGAGCGAGCGGGAGGTTACAATGAACAGTTCTTC
CDR3: CASNQERAGGYNEQFF

V: TRBV4-3
size: -
J: TRBJ2-5
D: -
DNA: TGTGCCAGCAACCAAGTCCTAATGGCGGCCCAGTACTTC
CDR3: CASNQVLMAAQYF